This T cell receptor beta chain was identified in a study of T cell responses to AZD1222 COVID-19 vaccine. Findings and limits, study-wide: Most donors were white British, females outnumbered males, and clonal diversity was possibly underestimated.

A remark on this clone: The antigen remains unidentified.

Method: immunoSEQ multiplex PCR; TCRdb's copy keeps in-frame clones and lacks some. The table records over 100,000 clones, roughly 83% of them present only once. This sequence originates from an adult in good health. The source material was peripheral blood, sampled on day 0 of AZD1222 vaccination.

This CDR3 is CASSQAQETQYF. CDR3 DNA sequence: TGTGCCAGCAGCCAAGCCCAAGAGACCCAGTACTTC. The chain is built from TRBV3-1 (or the pseudogene TRBV3-2) and TRBJ2-5; D gene unclear. Germline V gives CDR1 LGHDT, CDR2 YNNKEL (reference sequence). CDR3 length: 12 amino acids. The V end lost 1 base, the J end lost 1 base, and 1 base lay between the germline ends.